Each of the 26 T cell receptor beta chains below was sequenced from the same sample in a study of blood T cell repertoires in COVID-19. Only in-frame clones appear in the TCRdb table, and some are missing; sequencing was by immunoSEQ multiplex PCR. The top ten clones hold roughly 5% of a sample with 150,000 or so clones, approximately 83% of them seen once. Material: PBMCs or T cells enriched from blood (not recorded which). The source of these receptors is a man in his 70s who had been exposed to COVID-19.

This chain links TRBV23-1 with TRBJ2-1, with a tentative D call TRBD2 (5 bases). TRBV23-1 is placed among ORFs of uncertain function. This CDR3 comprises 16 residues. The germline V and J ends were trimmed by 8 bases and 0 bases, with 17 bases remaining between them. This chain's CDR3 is CASLTPGERSYNEQFF. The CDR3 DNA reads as TGCGCCAGCCTAACCCCCGGGGAACGCTCCTACAATGAGCAGTTCTTC.

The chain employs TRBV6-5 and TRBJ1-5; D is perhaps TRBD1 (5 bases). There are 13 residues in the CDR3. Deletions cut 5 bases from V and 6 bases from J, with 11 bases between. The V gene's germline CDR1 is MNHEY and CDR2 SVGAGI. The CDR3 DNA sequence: TGTGCCAGCAGTCGCATAGGGGTTCAGCCCCAGCATTTT. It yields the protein CASSRIGVQPQHF.

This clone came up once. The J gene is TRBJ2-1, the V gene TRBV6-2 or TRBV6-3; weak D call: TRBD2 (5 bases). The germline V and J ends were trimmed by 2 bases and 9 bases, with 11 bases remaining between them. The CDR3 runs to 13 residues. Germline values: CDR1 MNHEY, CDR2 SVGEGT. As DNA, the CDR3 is TGTGCCAGCAGTTACCTACTAGTGCTTGAGCAGTTCTTC. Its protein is CASSYLLVLEQFF.

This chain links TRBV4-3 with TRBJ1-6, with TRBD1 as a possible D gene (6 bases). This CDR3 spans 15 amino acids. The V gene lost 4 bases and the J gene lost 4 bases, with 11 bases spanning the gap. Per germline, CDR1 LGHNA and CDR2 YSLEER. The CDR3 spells CASSLRTDYNSPLHF. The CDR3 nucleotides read TGCGCCAGCAGCCTACGGACAGATTATAATTCACCCCTCCACTTT.

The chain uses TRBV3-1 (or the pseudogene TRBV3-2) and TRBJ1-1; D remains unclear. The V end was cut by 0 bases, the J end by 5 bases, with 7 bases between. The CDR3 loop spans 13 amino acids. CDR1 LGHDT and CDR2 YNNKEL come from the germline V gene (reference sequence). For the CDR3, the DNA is TGTGCCAGCAGCCAAGAGCGCAGGACTGAAGCTTTCTTT. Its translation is CASSQERRTEAFF.

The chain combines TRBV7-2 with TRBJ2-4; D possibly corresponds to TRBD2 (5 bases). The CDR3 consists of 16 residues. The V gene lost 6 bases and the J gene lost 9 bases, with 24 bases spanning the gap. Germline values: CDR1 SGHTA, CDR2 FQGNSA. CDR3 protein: CASRPNPNSRSGIQYF. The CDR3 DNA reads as TGTGCCAGCAGGCCCAACCCGAATTCTCGGAGCGGCATTCAGTACTTC.

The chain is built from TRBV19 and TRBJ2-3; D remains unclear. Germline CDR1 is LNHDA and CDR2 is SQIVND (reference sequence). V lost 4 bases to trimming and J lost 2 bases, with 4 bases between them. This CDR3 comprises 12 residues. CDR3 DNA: TGTGCCAGTAGTACCAACACAGATACGCAGTATTTT. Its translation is CASSTNTDTQYF.

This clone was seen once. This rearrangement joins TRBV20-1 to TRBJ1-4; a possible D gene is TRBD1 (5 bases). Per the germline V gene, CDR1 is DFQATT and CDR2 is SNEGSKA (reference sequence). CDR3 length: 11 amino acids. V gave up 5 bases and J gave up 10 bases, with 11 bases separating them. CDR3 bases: TGCAGTGCTTCAGGGTCGGGAAAACTGTTTTTT. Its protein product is CSASGSGKLFF.

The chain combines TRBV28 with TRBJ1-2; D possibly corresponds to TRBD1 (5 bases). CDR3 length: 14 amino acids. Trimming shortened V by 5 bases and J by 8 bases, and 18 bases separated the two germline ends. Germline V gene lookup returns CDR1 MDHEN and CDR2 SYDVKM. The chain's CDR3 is CASSLPPDIGGYTF. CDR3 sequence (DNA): TGTGCCAGCAGTCTCCCCCCGGACATAGGGGGCTACACCTTC.

The CDR3: CASSLLAGGPDTQYF. The CDR3 coding sequence is TGTGCCAGCAGCTTGCTAGCGGGGGGGCCGGATACGCAGTATTTT. This chain connects TRBV5-4 to TRBJ2-3; 12 bases align to TRBD2. Germline V gene lookup returns CDR1 SGHNT and CDR2 YYREEE (reference sequence). V lost 1 base, J lost 6 bases, and 3 bases stayed unmatched. This CDR3 comprises 15 residues.

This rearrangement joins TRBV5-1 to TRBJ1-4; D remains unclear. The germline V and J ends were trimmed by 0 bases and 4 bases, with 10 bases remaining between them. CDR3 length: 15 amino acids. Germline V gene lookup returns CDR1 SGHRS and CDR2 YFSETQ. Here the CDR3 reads CASSLGVGDNEKLFF. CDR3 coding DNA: TGCGCCAGCAGCTTGGGTGTGGGCGATAATGAAAAACTGTTTTTT.

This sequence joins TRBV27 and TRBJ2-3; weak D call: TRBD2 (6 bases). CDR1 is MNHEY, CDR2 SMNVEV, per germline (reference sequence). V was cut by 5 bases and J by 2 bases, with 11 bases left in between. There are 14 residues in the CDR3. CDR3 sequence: CASSRDSLTDTQYF. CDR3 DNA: TGTGCCAGCAGTAGGGACTCGCTCACAGATACGCAGTATTTT.

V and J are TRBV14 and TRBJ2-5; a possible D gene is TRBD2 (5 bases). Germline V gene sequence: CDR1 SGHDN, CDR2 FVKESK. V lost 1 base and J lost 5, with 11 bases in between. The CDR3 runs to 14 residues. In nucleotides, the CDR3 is TGTGCCAGCAGCCAAGTCAAGGGAGCGGAGACCCAGTACTTC. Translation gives CASSQVKGAETQYF. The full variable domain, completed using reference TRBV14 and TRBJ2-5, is EAGVTQFPSHSVIEKGQTVTLRCDPISGHDNLYWYRRVMGKEIKFLLHFVKESKQDESGMPNNRFLAERTGGTYSTLKVQPAELEDSGVYFCASSQVKGAETQYFGPGTRLLVL.

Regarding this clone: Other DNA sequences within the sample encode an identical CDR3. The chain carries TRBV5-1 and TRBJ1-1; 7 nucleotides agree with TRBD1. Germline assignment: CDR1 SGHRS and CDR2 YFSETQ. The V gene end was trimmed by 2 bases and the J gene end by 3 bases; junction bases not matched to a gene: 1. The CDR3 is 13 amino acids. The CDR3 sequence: CASSFTGDTEAFF. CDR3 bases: TGCGCCAGCAGCTTTACAGGGGACACTGAAGCTTTCTTT.

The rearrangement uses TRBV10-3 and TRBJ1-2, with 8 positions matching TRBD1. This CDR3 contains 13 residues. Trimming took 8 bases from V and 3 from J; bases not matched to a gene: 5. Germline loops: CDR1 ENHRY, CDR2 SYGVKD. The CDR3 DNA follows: TGTGCCATCGGGGACAGGTTCGACTATGGCTACACCTTC. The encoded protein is CAIGDRFDYGYTF.

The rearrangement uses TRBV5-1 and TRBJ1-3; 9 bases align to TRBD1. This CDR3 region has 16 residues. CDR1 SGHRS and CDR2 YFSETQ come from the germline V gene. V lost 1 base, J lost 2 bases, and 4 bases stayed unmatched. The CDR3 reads CASSLLDRGAGNTIYF. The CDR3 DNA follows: TGCGCCAGCAGCTTGTTGGACAGGGGCGCTGGAAACACCATATATTTT.

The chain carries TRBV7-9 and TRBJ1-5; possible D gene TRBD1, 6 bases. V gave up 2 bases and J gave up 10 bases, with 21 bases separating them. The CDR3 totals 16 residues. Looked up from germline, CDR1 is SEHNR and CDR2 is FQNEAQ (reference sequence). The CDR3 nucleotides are TGTGCCAGCAGCTTATCCCGGGGGGCAAGGAACGAACCCCAGCATTTT. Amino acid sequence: CASSLSRGARNEPQHF.

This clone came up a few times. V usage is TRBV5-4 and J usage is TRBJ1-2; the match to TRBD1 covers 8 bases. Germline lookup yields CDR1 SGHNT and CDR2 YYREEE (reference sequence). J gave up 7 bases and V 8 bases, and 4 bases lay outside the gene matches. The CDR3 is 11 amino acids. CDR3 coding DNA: TGTGCCAGTGGGACAGGCTTTGGCTACACCTTC. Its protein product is CASGTGFGYTF.

The CDR3 DNA sequence: TGTGCCATCAGGGGGTTTAGCGGGATAACATACAATGAGCAGTTCTTC. It translates to CAIRGFSGITYNEQFF. The chain employs TRBV10-3 and TRBJ2-1, with TRBD2 matching over 8 bases. The CDR3 sequence is 16 residues long. J gave up 4 bases and V 6 bases, and 11 bases lay outside the gene matches. From germline, CDR1 is ENHRY and CDR2 SYGVKD.

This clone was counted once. DNA for the CDR3: TGTGCCAGCAGCGCGGGACAGGGGGCTCATGAAAAACTGTTTTTT. The encoded protein is CASSAGQGAHEKLFF. The chain links TRBV7-2 to TRBJ1-4; 12 positions agree with TRBD1. Per the germline V gene, CDR1 is SGHTA and CDR2 is FQGNSA. The CDR3 covers 15 residues. With V trimmed by 5 bases and J by 6 bases, 4 bases remained unmatched.

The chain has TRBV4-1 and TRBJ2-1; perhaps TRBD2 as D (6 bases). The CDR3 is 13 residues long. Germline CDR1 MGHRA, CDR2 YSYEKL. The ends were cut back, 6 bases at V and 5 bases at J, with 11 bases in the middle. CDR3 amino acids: CASREGGNNEQFF. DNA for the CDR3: TGCGCCAGCAGGGAGGGAGGTAACAATGAGCAGTTCTTC.

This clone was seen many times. CDR3: CSGSAGGSYNEQFF. DNA for the CDR3: TGCAGCGGATCAGCGGGAGGATCCTACAATGAGCAGTTCTTC. The rearrangement links TRBV29-1 to TRBJ2-1; 9 bases line up with TRBD2. CDR3 size: 14 residues. Losses at the gene ends were 7 bases for V and 1 base for J; bases not matched to a gene: 5. Germline V CDR1 and CDR2: SQVTM, ANQGSEA.

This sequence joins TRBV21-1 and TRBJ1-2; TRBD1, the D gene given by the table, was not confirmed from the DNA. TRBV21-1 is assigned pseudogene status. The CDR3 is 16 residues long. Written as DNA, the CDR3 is TGTGCCAGCAGCACGCGCCGGGACAGGGGCGTCTATGGCTACACCTTC. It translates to CASSTRRDRGVYGYTF.

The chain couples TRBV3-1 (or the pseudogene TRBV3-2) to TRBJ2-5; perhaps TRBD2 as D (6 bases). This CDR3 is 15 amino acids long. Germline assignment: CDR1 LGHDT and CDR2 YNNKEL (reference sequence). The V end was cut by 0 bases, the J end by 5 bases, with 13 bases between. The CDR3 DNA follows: TGTGCCAGCAGCCAAGATCCGGGGGTCTGGGAGACCCAGTACTTC. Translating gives CASSQDPGVWETQYF.

The CDR3, as DNA: TGTGCCATCAGTGCCCCGCCCGGGGGGGGCACTGAAGCTTTCTTT. Amino acid sequence: CAISAPPGGGTEAFF. The chain has TRBV10-3 and TRBJ1-1; tentatively, D is TRBD1 (5 bases). Between the trimmed V and J ends, which lost 4 bases and 4 bases, there was a span of 16 bases. The germline V gene has CDR1 ENHRY and CDR2 SYGVKD. The length of the CDR3 is 15 residues.

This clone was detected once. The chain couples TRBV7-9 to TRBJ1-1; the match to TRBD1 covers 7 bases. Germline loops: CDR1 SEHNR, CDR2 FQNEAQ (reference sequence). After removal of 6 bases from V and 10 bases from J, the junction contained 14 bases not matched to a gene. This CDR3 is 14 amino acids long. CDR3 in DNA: TGTGCCAGCAGAAGACAGGGTGAATTGGCTGGAGCTTTCTTT. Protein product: CASRRQGELAGAFF.